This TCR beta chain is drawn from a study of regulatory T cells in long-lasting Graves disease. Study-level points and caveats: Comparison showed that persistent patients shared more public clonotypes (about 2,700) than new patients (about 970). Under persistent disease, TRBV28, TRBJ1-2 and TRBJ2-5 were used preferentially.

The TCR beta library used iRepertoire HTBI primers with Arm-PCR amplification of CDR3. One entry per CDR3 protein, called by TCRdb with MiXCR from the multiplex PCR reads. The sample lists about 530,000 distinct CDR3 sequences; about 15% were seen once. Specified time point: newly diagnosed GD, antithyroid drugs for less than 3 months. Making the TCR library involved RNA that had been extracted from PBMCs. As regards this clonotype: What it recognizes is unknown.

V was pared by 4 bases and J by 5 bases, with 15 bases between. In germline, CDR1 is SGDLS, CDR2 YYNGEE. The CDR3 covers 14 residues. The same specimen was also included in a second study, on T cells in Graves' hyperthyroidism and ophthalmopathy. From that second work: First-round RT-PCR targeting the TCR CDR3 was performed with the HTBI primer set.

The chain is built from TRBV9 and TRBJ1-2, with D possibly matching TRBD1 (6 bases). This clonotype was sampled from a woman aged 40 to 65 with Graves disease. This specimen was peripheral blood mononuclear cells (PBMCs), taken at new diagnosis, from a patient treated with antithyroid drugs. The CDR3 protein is CASSPREGGYGYTF. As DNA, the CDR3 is TGTGCCAGCAGCCCTCGCGAAGGGGGGTATGGCTACACCTTC.